Listed here is a single T cell receptor beta chain. This specimen belongs to a study of blood T cell repertoires in COVID-19. Study-level information: Acute and convalescent COVID-19 samples came from the United States, Italy and Spain. T cells, B-cell-depleted T cells, or PBMCs supplied cDNA or gDNA.

As handled by the study authors: Cell counts per sample came from amplifying reference gene primers. Clones were sequenced by immunoSEQ multiplex PCR, and TCRdb holds only the in-frame ones, with some missing. V, J and clone size reflect that table, while D and trimming were determined from the DNA. Here the sample spans 140,000 to 150,000 clones, approximately 80% being singletons. Germline V gene sequence: CDR1 SGHTA, CDR2 FQGNSA. Trimming removed 2 bases from V and 6 bases from J, with 14 bases in between. There are 14 residues in the CDR3. The receptor's source is a man in his 60s with active or convalescent COVID-19. Sample: peripheral blood. This sequence joins TRBV7-2 and TRBJ2-7; a possible D gene is TRBD2 (5 bases). CDR3: CASSLKYSDAEQYF. The CDR3 nucleotides are TGTGCCAGCAGCTTAAAGTATAGCGACGCCGAGCAGTACTTC.